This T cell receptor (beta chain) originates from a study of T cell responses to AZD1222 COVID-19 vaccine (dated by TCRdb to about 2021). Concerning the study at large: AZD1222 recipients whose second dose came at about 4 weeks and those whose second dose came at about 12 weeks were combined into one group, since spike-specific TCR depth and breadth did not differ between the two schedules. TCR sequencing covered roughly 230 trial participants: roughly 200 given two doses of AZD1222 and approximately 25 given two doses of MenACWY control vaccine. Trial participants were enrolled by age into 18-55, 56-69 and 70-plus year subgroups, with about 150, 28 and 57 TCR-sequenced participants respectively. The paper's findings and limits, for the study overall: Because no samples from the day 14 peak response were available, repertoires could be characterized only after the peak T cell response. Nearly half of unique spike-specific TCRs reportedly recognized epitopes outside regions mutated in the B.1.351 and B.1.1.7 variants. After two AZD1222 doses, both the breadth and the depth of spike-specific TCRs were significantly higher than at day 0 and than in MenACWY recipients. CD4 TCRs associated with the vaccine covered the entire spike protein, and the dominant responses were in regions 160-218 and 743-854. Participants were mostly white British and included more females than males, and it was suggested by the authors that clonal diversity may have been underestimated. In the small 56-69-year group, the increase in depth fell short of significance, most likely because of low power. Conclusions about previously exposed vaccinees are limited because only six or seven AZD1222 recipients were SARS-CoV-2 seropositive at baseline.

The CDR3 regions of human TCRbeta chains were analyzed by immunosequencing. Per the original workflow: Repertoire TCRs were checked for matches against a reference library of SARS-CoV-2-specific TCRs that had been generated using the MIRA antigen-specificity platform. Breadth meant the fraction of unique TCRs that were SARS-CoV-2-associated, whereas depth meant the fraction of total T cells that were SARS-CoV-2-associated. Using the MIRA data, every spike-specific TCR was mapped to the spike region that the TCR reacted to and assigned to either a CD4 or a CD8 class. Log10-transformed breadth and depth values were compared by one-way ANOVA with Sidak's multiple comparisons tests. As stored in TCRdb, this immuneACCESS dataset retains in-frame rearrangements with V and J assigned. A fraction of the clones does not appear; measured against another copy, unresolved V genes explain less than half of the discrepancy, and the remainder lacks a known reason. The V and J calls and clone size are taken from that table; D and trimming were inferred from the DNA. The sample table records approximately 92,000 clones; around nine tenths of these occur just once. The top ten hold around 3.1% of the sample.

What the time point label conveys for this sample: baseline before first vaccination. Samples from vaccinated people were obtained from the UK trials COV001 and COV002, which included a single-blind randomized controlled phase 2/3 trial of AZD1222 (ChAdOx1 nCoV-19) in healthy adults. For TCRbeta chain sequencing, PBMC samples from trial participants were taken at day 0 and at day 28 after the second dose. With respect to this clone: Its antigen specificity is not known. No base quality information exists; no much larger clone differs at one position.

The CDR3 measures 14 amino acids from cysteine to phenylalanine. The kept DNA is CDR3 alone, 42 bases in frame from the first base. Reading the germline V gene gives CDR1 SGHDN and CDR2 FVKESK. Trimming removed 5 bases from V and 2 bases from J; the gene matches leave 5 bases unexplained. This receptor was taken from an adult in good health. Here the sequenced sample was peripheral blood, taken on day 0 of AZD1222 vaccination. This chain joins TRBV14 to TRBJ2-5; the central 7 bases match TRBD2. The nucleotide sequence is TGTGCCAGCAGCAACGGACTAGAACAAGAGACCCAGTACTTC. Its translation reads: CASSNGLEQETQYF.